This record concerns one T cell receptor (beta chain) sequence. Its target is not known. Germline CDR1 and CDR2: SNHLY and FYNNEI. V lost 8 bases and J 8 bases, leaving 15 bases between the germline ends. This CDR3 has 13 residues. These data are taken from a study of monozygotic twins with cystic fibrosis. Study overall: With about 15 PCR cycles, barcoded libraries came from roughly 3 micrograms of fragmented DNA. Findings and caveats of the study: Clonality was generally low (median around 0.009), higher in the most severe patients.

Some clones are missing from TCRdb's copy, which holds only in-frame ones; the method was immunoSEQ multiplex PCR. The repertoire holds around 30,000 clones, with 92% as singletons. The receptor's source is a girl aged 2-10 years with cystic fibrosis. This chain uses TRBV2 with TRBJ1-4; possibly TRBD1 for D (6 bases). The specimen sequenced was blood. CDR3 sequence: CASGQSGTEKLFF. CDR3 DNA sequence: TGTGCCAGCGGACAGTCGGGGACAGAAAAACTGTTTTTT.